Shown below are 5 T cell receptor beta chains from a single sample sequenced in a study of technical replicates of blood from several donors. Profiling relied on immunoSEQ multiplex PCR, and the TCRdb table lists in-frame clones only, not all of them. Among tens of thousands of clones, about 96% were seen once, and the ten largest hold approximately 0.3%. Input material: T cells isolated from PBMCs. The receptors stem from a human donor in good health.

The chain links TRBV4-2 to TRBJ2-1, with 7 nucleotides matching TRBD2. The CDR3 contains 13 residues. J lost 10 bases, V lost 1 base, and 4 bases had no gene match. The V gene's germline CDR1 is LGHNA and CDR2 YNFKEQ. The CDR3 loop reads CASSQVGREEQFF. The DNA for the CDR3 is TGTGCCAGCAGCCAAGTTGGGAGGGAGGAGCAGTTCTTC.

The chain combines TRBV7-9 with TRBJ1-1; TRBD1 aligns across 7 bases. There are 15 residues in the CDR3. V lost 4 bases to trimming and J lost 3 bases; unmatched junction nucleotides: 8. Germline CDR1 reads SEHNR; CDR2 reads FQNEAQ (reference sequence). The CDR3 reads CASSSTRDSDTEAFF. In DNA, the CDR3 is TGTGCCAGCAGCTCGACAAGGGACAGTGACACTGAAGCTTTCTTT.

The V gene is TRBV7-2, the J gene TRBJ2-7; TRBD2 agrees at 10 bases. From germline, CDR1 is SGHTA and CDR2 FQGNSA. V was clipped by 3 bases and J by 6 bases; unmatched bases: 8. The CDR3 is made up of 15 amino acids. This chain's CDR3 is CASSFVVAGGSEQYF. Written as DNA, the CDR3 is TGTGCCAGCAGCTTCGTAGTAGCGGGAGGATCCGAGCAGTACTTC.

DNA of the CDR3: TGTGCCAGCAGCAAAGGACTCTCAGATACGCAGTATTTT. Translating it yields CASSKGLSDTQYF. This chain joins TRBV7-2 and TRBJ2-3; tentatively, D is TRBD2 (5 bases). Germline values: CDR1 SGHTA, CDR2 FQGNSA. The CDR3 has 13 residues. V was pared by 5 bases and J by 4 bases, with 10 bases between.

As DNA, the CDR3 is TGTGCCAGCAGCTCACCGACAGGGGGCCACACTGAAGCTTTCTTT. Translation gives CASSSPTGGHTEAFF. This sequence joins TRBV7-9 and TRBJ1-1; TRBD1 matches 10 bases. The ends lost 4 bases at V and 3 bases at J; junction bases unmatched: 5. This CDR3 region has 15 residues. Looked up from germline, CDR1 is SEHNR and CDR2 is FQNEAQ (reference sequence).